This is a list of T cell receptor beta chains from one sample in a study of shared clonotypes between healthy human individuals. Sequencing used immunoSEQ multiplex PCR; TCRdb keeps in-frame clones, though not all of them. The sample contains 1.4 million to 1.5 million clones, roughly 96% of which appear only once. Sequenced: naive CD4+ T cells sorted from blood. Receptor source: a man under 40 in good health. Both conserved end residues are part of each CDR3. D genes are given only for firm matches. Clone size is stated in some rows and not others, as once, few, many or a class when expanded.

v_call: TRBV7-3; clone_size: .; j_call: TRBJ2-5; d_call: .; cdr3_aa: CASSPRLGQTQYF; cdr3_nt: TGTGCCAGCAGCCCCCGGCTCGGCCAGACCCAGTACTTC
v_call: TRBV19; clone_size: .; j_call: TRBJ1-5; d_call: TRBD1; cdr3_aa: CASSPRGGEDQPQHF; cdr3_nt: TGTGCCAGTAGTCCTCGAGGGGGCGAAGATCAGCCCCAGCATTTT
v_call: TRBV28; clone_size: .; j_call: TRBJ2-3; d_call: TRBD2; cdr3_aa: CASSTLAGGADTQYF; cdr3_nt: TGTGCCAGCAGTACTTTAGCGGGAGGTGCAGATACGCAGTATTTT
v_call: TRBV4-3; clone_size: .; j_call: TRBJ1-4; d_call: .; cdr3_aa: CASSQVLGTANEKLFF; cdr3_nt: TGCGCCAGCAGCCAAGTACTAGGGACTGCTAATGAAAAACTGTTTTTT
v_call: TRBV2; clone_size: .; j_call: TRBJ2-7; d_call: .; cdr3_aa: CASSRDTSYEQYF; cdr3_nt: TGTGCCAGCAGTCGGGACACTTCCTACGAGCAGTACTTC
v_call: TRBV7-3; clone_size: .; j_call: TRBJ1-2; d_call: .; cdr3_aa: CASSLVMGRGYTF; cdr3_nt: TGTGCCAGCAGCTTAGTAATGGGAAGGGGCTACACCTTC
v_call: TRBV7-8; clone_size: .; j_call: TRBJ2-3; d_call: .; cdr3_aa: CASSLARQGKQTDTQYF; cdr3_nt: TGTGCCAGCAGCTTAGCGAGGCAGGGGAAACAAACAGATACGCAGTATTTT
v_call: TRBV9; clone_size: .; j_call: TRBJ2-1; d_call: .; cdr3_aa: CASSVGQGNEQFF; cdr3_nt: TGTGCCAGCAGCGTAGGGCAGGGTAATGAGCAGTTCTTC
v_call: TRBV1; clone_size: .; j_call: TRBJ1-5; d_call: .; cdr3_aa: CTSTRWPQHF; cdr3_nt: TGCACCAGCACCCGGTGGCCCCAGCATTTT
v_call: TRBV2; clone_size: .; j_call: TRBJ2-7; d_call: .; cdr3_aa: CASSEGEDGGEQYF; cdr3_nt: TGTGCCAGCAGTGAGGGAGAAGACGGGGGCGAGCAGTACTTC
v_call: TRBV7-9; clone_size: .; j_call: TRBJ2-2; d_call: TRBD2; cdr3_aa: CATQWASGRVSGTGELFF; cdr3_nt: TGTGCCACCCAATGGGCTAGCGGGAGGGTGAGCGGCACCGGGGAGCTGTTTTTT
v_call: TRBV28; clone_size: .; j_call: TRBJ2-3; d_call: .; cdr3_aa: CASNVRRTDTQYF; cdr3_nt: TGTGCCAGCAACGTGCGCCGCACAGATACGCAGTATTTT
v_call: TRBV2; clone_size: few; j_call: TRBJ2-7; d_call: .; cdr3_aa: CASSDLPYEQYF; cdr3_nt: TGTGCCAGCAGTGATCTCCCCTACGAGCAGTACTTC
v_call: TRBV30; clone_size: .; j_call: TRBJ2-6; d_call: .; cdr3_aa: CAWSKTPQALSGANVLTF; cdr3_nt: TGTGCCTGGAGTAAGACACCCCAGGCCCTTTCTGGGGCCAACGTCCTGACTTTC
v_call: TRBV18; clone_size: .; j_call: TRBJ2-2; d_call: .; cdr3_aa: CASSPRGRDGELFF; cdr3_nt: TGTGCCAGCTCACCCAGGGGTCGTGACGGGGAGCTGTTTTTT
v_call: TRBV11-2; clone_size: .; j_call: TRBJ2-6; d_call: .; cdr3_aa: CASSARQGLWANVLTF; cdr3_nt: TGTGCCAGCAGCGCCCGACAGGGACTCTGGGCCAACGTCCTGACTTTC
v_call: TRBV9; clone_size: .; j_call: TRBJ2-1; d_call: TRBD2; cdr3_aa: CASSARTSGNNEQFF; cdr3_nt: TGTGCCAGCAGCGCGAGGACTAGCGGAAACAATGAGCAGTTCTTC
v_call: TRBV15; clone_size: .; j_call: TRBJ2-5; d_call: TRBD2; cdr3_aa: CATSRDPTSGRAIGTQYF; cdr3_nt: TGTGCCACCAGCAGAGACCCGACTAGCGGGAGGGCCATTGGGACCCAGTACTTC
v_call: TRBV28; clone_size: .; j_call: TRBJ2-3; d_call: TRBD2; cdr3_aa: CASLSSGRNSDTQYF; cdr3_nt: TGTGCCAGCCTTTCTAGCGGGAGGAACTCAGATACGCAGTATTTT
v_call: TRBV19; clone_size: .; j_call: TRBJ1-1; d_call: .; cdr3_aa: CASSIVGAGNTEAFF; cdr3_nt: TGTGCCAGTAGTATAGTCGGGGCCGGGAACACTGAAGCTTTCTTT
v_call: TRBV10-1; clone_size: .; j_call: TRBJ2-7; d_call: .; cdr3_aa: CASSDPGGEQYF; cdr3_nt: TGCGCCAGCAGTGATCCAGGCGGCGAGCAGTACTTC
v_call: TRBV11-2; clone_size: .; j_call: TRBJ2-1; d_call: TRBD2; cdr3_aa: CASSPLEREGLNEQFF; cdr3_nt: TGTGCCAGCAGCCCCCTCGAGCGGGAGGGCCTGAATGAGCAGTTCTTC
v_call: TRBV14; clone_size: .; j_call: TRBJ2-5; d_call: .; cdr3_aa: CASSQDRVRETQYF; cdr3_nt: TGTGCCAGCAGCCAAGACAGGGTTCGGGAGACCCAGTACTTC
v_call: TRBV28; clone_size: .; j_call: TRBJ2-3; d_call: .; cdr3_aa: CASTRGGTWPDTQYF; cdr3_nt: TGTGCCAGCACGAGGGGGGGGACATGGCCAGATACGCAGTATTTT